This is a list of T cell receptor beta chains from one sample in a study of graft-versus-host responses after intestinal transplantation. Produced via immunoSEQ multiplex PCR; TCRdb's table is partial and in-frame only. The sample consists of some 120,000 clones, about 92% of them appearing once. These receptors have no identified antigens. The source was unstimulated CD8+ T cells sorted from spleen or lymph node cells, collected before transplant. The receptors derive from a human donor who was the organ donor for an intestinal transplant. Each CDR3 is given with its conserved first and last residue. The D gene is left open where the match is weak. Size tells how often a clone was seen (once, few, many) or the class of an expanded clone, and some rows leave it out.

d_call | clone_size | j_call | v_call | cdr3_nt | cdr3_aa
NA | NA | TRBJ1-1 | TRBV5-1 | TGCGCCAGCAGCTTGGGAGGGCTTGGATGGGACACTGAAGCTTTCTTT | CASSLGGLGWDTEAFF
NA | few | TRBJ2-7 | TRBV6-1 | TGTGCCAGCAGTGAAAAGGTCGGCGGGTCCTACGAGCAGTACTTC | CASSEKVGGSYEQYF
NA | NA | TRBJ1-1 | TRBV5-4 | TGTGCCAGCAGCTTGAGTTCGAACACTGAAGCTTTCTTT | CASSLSSNTEAFF
TRBD2 | once | TRBJ2-2 | TRBV27 | TGTGCCAGCAGTTTAAACGGGAGGGTGAGGACCGGGGAGCTGTTTTTT | CASSLNGRVRTGELFF
NA | NA | TRBJ2-3 | TRBV11-2 | TGTGCCAGCAGCTCAAGGATGGGGGCCTATAGCCCAGATACGCAGTATTTT | CASSSRMGAYSPDTQYF
TRBD2 | NA | TRBJ2-1 | TRBV5-1 | TGCGCCAGCAGCTTGACTAGCGGGAGAATAGGTAATGAGCAGTTCTTC | CASSLTSGRIGNEQFF
NA | NA | TRBJ2-1 | TRBV5-1 | TGCGCCAGCAGCTTGAAGCTAGCTCTACCCTACAATGAGCAGTTCTTC | CASSLKLALPYNEQFF
TRBD2 | NA | TRBJ2-3 | TRBV7-9 | TGTGCCAGCAGCTTAAACGCGGGAGCCGATACGCAGTATTTT | CASSLNAGADTQYF
NA | NA | TRBJ1-5 | TRBV4-1 | TGCGCCAGCAGCCAGGGGCTCGGTCAGCCCCAGCATTTT | CASSQGLGQPQHF
TRBD2 | NA | TRBJ2-7 | TRBV7-9 | TGTGCCAGCAGGTCCAGCGGGAGCTACGAGCAGTACTTC | CASRSSGSYEQYF
TRBD1 | NA | TRBJ2-1 | TRBV10-2 | TGCGCCATGGGACAGGGTATCTACAATGAGCAGTTCTTC | CAMGQGIYNEQFF
TRBD2 | NA | TRBJ2-7 | TRBV27 | TGTGCCAGCAGGGGGAGGGGTGGATTCTTCGAGCAGTACTTC | CASRGRGGFFEQYF
TRBD2 | NA | TRBJ2-1 | TRBV5-1 | TGCGCCAGCAGCTTACTAGCGGGAGGGTATGAGCAGTTCTTC | CASSLLAGGYEQFF
NA | once | TRBJ2-1 | TRBV6-6 | TGTGCCAGCACTAACATGGATGAGCAGTTCTTC | CASTNMDEQFF
NA | NA | TRBJ2-1 | TRBV11-2 | TGTGCCAGCAGCCAGCTGTGGGTAACTAACAATGAGCAGTTCTTC | CASSQLWVTNNEQFF
NA | NA | TRBJ1-2 | TRBV5-8 | TGTGCCAGCACCCTCGGGGGGGGCTATGGCTACACCTTC | CASTLGGGYGYTF
NA | NA | TRBJ1-5 | TRBV4-3 | TGCGCCAGCAGCCAAGATCGGGGGTCTTATCAGCCCCAGCATTTT | CASSQDRGSYQPQHF
NA | once | TRBJ2-7 | TRBV6-5 | TGTGCCAGCAGTGGGGGAGCGGGTCCCTACGAGCAGTACTTC | CASSGGAGPYEQYF
TRBD1 | NA | TRBJ1-1 | TRBV7-3 | TGTGCCAGCAGTTCTGGACAGGGCTTGGTAGCTTTCTTT | CASSSGQGLVAFF
NA | NA | TRBJ2-2 | TRBV7-2 | TGTGCCAGCAGCTTATGGTTACGGGGGCAGGACGCGAACACCGGGGAGCTGTTTTTT | CASSLWLRGQDANTGELFF
NA | NA | TRBJ1-5 | TRBV6-5 | TGTGCCAGCAGGCACCGGGGCCCCAATCAGCCCCAGCATTTT | CASRHRGPNQPQHF
NA | NA | TRBJ2-1 | TRBV12-5 | TGTGCTAGTGGTTTGGGTTACAATGAGCAGTTCTTC | CASGLGYNEQFF
TRBD2 | NA | TRBJ2-7 | TRBV4-2 | TGTGCCAGCAGCCCTTATGAGGCTAGCGGCGCCTACGAGCAGTACTTC | CASSPYEASGAYEQYF
TRBD1 | NA | TRBJ2-7 | TRBV28 | TGTGCCAGCAGCTGGGACAGGGGCTACGAGCAGTACTTC | CASSWDRGYEQYF
NA | NA | TRBJ2-7 | TRBV19 | TGTGCCAGTAGCCACAGGGAAACCTACGAGCAGTACTTC | CASSHRETYEQYF
NA | NA | TRBJ2-1 | TRBV25-1 | TGTGCCAGCAGTGATAGCGGCTCCTACAATGAGCAGTTCTTC | CASSDSGSYNEQFF
NA | NA | TRBJ1-2 | TRBV6-5 | TGTGCCAGCAGAGGCACAGGGAACTATGGCTACACCTTC | CASRGTGNYGYTF
NA | NA | TRBJ1-1 | TRBV4-1 | TGCGCCAGCAGCCCCAACGTCGACACTGAAGCTTTCTTT | CASSPNVDTEAFF
TRBD1 | NA | TRBJ1-5 | TRBV6-6 | TGTGCCAGCAGTCGGGACAGCGACTATAGCAATCAGCCCCAGCATTTT | CASSRDSDYSNQPQHF
NA | few | TRBJ2-7 | TRBV4-1 | TGCGCCAGCAGCCAAGTCCCGGGGATCGGGGTATACGAGCAGTACTTC | CASSQVPGIGVYEQYF
NA | NA | TRBJ2-1 | TRBV30 | TGTGCCTGCTCGACACTAGGACCTTTGGGTGAGCAGTTCTTC | CACSTLGPLGEQFF
TRBD2 | NA | TRBJ2-2 | TRBV5-6 | TGTGCCAGCAGCTTCTCGTGGACTAGCGGGGCGGGGACCGGGGAGCTGTTTTTT | CASSFSWTSGAGTGELFF
NA | NA | TRBJ1-5 | TRBV4-1 | TGCGCCAGCAGCCAAGCAGGGGGCAATCAGCCCCAGCATTTT | CASSQAGGNQPQHF
NA | NA | TRBJ2-7 | TRBV4-3 | TGCGCCAGCAGCCAAGTATACGTGTCTCAGGGTGATCGCGAGCAGTACTTC | CASSQVYVSQGDREQYF